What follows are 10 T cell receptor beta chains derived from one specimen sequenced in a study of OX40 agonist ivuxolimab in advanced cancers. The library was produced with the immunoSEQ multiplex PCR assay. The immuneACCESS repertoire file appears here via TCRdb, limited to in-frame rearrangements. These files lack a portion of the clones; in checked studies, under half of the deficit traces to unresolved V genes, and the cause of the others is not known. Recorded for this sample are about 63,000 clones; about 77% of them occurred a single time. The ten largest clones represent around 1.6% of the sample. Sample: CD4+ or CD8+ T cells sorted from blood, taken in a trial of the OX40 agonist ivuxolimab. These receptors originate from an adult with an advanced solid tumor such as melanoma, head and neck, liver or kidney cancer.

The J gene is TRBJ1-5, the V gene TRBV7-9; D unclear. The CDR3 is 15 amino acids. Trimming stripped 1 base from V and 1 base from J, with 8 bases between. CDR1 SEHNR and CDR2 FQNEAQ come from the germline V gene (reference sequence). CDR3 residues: CASSLGTASNQPQHF. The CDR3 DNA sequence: TGTGCCAGCAGCTTAGGGACGGCCAGCAATCAGCCCCAGCATTTT.

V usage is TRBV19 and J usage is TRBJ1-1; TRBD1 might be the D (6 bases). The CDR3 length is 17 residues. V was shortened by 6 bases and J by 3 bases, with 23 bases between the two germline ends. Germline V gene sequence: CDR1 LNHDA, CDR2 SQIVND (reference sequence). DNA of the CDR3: TGTGCCAGTAGAGAGAGGGGGTTTAGTCGGAGTTACACTGAAGCTTTCTTT. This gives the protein CASRERGFSRSYTEAFF.

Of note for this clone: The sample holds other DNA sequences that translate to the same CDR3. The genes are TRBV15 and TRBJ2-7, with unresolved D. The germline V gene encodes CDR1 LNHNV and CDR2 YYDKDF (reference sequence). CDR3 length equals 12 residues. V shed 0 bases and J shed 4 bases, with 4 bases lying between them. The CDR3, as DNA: TGTGCCACCAGCAGAGATGGATACGAGCAGTACTTC. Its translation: CATSRDGYEQYF.

The CDR3 is CASSESERRELFF. Here the CDR3 DNA reads TGCGCCAGCAGTGAGTCGGAGCGACGAGAGCTGTTTTTT. The V and J genes are TRBV10-2 and TRBJ2-2; D ambiguous. CDR3 length: 13 amino acids. The V gene's germline CDR1 is WSHSY and CDR2 SAAADI. V was shortened by 0 bases and J by 11 bases, with 10 bases between the two germline ends.

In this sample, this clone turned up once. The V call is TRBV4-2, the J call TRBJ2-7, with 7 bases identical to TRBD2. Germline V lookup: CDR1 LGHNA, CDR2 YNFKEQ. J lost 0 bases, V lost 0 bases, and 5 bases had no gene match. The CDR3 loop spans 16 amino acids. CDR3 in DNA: TGTGCCAGCAGCCAAGAATCTCGCGGGAGCTCCTACGAGCAGTACTTC. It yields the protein CASSQESRGSSYEQYF.

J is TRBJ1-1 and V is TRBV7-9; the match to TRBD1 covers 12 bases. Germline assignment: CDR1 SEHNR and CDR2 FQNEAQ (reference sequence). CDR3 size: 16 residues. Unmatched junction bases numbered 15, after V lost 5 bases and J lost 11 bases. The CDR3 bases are TGTGCCAGCAGCCCCTGGGGACAGGGGGCAGGAGAACACGCTTTCTTT. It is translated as CASSPWGQGAGEHAFF.

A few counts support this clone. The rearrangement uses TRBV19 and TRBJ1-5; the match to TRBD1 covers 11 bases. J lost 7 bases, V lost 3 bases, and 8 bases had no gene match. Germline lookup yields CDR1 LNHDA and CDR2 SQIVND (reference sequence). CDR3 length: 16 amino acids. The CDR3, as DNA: TGTGCCAGTAGTATCCCCGGACAGGGGGCTGGACAGCCCCAGCATTTT. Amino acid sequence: CASSIPGQGAGQPQHF.

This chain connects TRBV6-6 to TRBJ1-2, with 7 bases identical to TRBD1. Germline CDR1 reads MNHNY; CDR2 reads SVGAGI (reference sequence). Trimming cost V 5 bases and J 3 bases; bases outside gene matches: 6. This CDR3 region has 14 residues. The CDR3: CASSGAGGDYGYTF. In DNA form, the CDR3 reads TGTGCCAGCAGTGGGGCAGGGGGAGACTATGGCTACACCTTC.

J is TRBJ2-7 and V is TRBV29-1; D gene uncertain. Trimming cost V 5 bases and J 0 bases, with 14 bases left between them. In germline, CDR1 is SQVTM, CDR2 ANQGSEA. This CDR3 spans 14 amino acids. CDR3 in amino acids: CSVYLGLNSYEQYF. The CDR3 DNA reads TGCAGCGTTTATCTAGGTCTCAACTCCTACGAGCAGTACTTC.

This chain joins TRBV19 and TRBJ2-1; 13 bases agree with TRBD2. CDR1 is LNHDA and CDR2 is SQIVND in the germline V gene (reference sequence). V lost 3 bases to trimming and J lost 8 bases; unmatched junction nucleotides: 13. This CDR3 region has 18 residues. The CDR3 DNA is TGTGCCAGTAGTATCGACTTGTCCGGGACTAGCGGGAAGGATGAGCAGTTCTTC. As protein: CASSIDLSGTSGKDEQFF.